The 5 T cell receptor beta chains below all came from one sample that was sequenced in a study of T-cell reconstitution after alpha-beta-depleted transplantation in children. A TCRbeta library incorporating unique molecular identifiers was prepared. TCRdb used MiXCR to reprocess the PCR reads, holding one entry per CDR3 protein. Of some 500,000 distinct CDR3 sequences detected, 30% to 35% appear once; the ten largest clones hold less than 2.5%. Sequencing used PBMCs from the stem cell graft donor, obtained from the stem cell graft. The receptors were gathered from a human donor who donated a stem cell graft to a child with aplastic anemia.

This clonotype occurred a few times. The J gene is TRBJ1-3, the V gene TRBV6-1; D gene ambiguous. Germline loops: CDR1 MNHNS, CDR2 SASEGT. The ends were cut back, 6 bases at V and 0 bases at J, with 12 bases in the middle. CDR3 length: 15 residues. DNA of the CDR3: TGTGCCAGCAGGATAGACGGATTCTCTGGAAACACCATATATTTT. It encodes CASRIDGFSGNTIYF.

The rearrangement joins TRBV5-1 to TRBJ1-3; 9 bases line up with TRBD1. CDR1 and CDR2 from the germline V gene are SGHRS and YFSETQ. This CDR3 is 16 amino acids long. With 2 bases clipped from V and 3 bases from J, the junction kept 6 bases outside the gene matches. This CDR3 is CASSLTGTGNGNTIYF. The CDR3 coding sequence is TGCGCCAGCAGCTTAACCGGGACAGGGAATGGAAACACCATATATTTT. The variable domain in full, completed from reference TRBV5-1 and TRBJ1-3, reads KAGVTQTPRYLIKTRGQQVTLSCSPISGHRSVSWYQQTPGQGLQFLFEYFSETQRNKGNFPGRFSGRQFSNSRSEMNVSTLELGDSALYLCASSLTGTGNGNTIYFGEGSWLTVV.

This chain links TRBV9 with TRBJ2-1, with TRBD2 matching over 7 bases. CDR1 SGDLS and CDR2 YYNGEE come from the germline V gene. This CDR3 comprises 16 residues. The J segment lost 6 bases and the V segment lost 3 bases, leaving 12 bases of the junction unmatched. The CDR3 region is CASSGITSDGRNEQFF. Here the CDR3 DNA reads TGTGCCAGCAGCGGGATTACTAGCGATGGCCGCAATGAGCAGTTCTTC. Full variable domain (remainder filled in from reference TRBV9 and TRBJ2-1): DSGVTQTPKHLITATGQRVTLRCSPRSGDLSVYWYQQSLDQGLQFLIQYYNGEERAKGNILERFSAQQFPDLHSELNLSSLELGDSALYFCASSGITSDGRNEQFFGPGTRLTVL.

The chain carries TRBV27 and TRBJ1-1; 8 bases match TRBD1. The J segment lost 6 bases and the V segment lost 5 bases, leaving 11 bases of the junction unmatched. The germline V gene has CDR1 MNHEY and CDR2 SMNVEV (reference sequence). The CDR3 has 15 residues. Here the CDR3 DNA reads TGTGCCAGCAGTCCGGACGGGACAGGAAGCGCTGAAGCTTTCTTT. Translated, it gives CASSPDGTGSAEAFF.

This chain links TRBV7-2 with TRBJ2-5; a possible D gene is TRBD2 (5 bases). Trimming shortened V by 1 base and J by 5 bases, and 11 bases separated the two germline ends. The CDR3 extends over 14 amino acids. Germline CDR1 is SGHTA and CDR2 is FQGNSA. The CDR3 loop reads CASSLGLAYETQYF. CDR3 DNA sequence: TGTGCCAGCAGCTTAGGGCTAGCTTACGAGACCCAGTACTTC. The full variable domain, in which reference TRBV7-2 and TRBJ2-5 provide the parts outside the CDR3, is GAGVSQSPSNKVTEKGKDVELRCDPISGHTALYWYRQSLGQGLEFLIYFQGNSAPDKSGLPSDRFSAERTGGSVSTLTIQRTQQEDSAVYLCASSLGLAYETQYFGPGTRLLVL.